The 21 T cell receptor beta chains below were found in one sample sequenced in a study of PD-L1 blockade in urothelial cancer. Stated time point: peripheral blood 6 weeks after treatment start. Assay: immunoSEQ multiplex PCR; the TCRdb copy retains only in-frame clones and omits some. Of fewer than 90,000 clones in the sample, around 90% were seen once. This specimen was PBMCs, taken around atezolizumab (anti-PD-L1) treatment. The receptors derive from a woman aged 80 or older with urothelial cancer.

The CDR3 is CASNRGANTGELFF. Here the CDR3 DNA reads TGTGCCAGTAACAGGGGGGCGAACACCGGGGAGCTGTTTTTT. J is TRBJ2-2 and V is TRBV19; TRBD1 matches at 8 bases. The CDR3 sequence is 14 residues long. Germline V gives CDR1 LNHDA, CDR2 SQIVND (reference sequence). V gave up 7 bases and J gave up 0 bases; unmatched junction bases: 1.

The chain couples TRBV27 to TRBJ2-5; 7 bases map to TRBD2. V lost 3 bases and J lost 7; bases outside the gene matches: 20. This CDR3 comprises 18 residues. The germline V gene encodes CDR1 MNHEY and CDR2 SMNVEV (reference sequence). The CDR3 DNA sequence: TGTGCCAGCAGTTTTCTAGGGGCTAGCGGAGACGTTCCTAGGACCCAGTACTTC. Its translation: CASSFLGASGDVPRTQYF.

The V and J genes are TRBV30 and TRBJ2-7; D uncertain. Germline CDR1 and CDR2: GTSNPN and SVGIG (reference sequence). This CDR3 region has 11 residues. The germline V and J ends were trimmed by 0 bases and 3 bases, with 3 bases remaining between them. The CDR3 sequence is CAWSVNYEQYF. The CDR3, as DNA: TGTGCCTGGAGTGTCAACTACGAGCAGTACTTC.

This clone has more than one count but fewer than ten. V usage is TRBV7-9 and J usage is TRBJ1-5; tentative D call: TRBD1 (5 bases). CDR1 is SEHNR, CDR2 FQNEAQ, per germline (reference sequence). The CDR3 is 11 residues long. With 5 bases removed from V and 11 bases from J, the gap between germline ends came to 10 bases. The CDR3 protein is CASSGGVSQHF. For the CDR3, the DNA is TGTGCCAGCAGCGGGGGGGTGTCCCAGCATTTT.

The chain uses TRBV11-2 and TRBJ1-2; 7 nucleotides line up with TRBD1. This CDR3 is built from 16 residues. Germline V CDR1 and CDR2: SGHAT, FQNNGV. V was pared by 1 base and J by 7 bases, with 12 bases of the junction left unmatched. In DNA, the CDR3 is TGTGCCAGCAGCTTAGGACACAGGGGTGTTCCAACTGGCTACACCTTC. This codes for CASSLGHRGVPTGYTF.

V is TRBV6-1 and J is TRBJ1-1; 7 positions match TRBD1. The CDR3 runs 13 residues. After removal of 8 bases from V and 0 bases from J, the junction contained 3 bases not matched to a gene. CDR1 is MNHNS, CDR2 SASEGT, per germline. The CDR3 coding sequence is TGTGCCAGCCGGGGACAGTTGAACACTGAAGCTTTCTTT. Its protein is CASRGQLNTEAFF.

The gene calls are TRBV10-1 and TRBJ1-5; 11 positions match TRBD1. Germline CDR1 is WNHNN and CDR2 is SYGVQD (reference sequence). With 3 bases clipped from V and 4 bases from J, the junction kept 2 bases outside the gene matches. The CDR3 is made up of 15 amino acids. The CDR3 here is CASSDGTGGNQPQHF. CDR3 DNA sequence: TGCGCCAGCAGTGATGGGACAGGGGGAAATCAGCCCCAGCATTTT.

This chain uses TRBV18 with TRBJ2-7; D possibly corresponds to TRBD1 (5 bases). There are 13 residues in the CDR3. With 3 bases removed from V and 2 bases from J, the gap between germline ends came to 8 bases. Germline CDR1 KGHSH, CDR2 LQKENI. The CDR3 reads CASSPRVTYEQYF. CDR3 sequence (DNA): TGTGCCAGCTCACCCAGGGTCACCTACGAGCAGTACTTC.

This chain joins TRBV30 and TRBJ1-2, with TRBD1 matching 8 bases. CDR3 size: 13 residues. V lost 8 bases, J lost 8 bases, and 13 bases stayed unmatched. Germline V CDR1 and CDR2: GTSNPN, SVGIG (reference sequence). The CDR3 nucleotides read TGTGCCGGACAGGGACTTCGACTCGAGGGCTACACCTTC. The encoded protein is CAGQGLRLEGYTF.

The chain is built from TRBV7-8 and TRBJ2-3; no clear D. Germline lookup yields CDR1 SGHVS and CDR2 FQNEAQ. The CDR3 extends over 14 amino acids. V lost 3 bases and J lost 0, with 7 bases in between. CDR3 in DNA: TGTGCCAGCAGCTTTTCTAGGAGCACAGATACGCAGTATTTT. This sequence encodes CASSFSRSTDTQYF.

V and J are TRBV19 and TRBJ2-6; the D gene is possibly TRBD2 (5 bases). The CDR3 has 15 amino acids. V lost 6 bases to trimming and J lost 1 base, with 10 bases between them. Germline CDR1 and CDR2: LNHDA and SQIVND (reference sequence). The CDR3 loop is CASSGIASGANVLTF. The CDR3 DNA is TGTGCCAGTAGCGGGATAGCGTCTGGGGCCAACGTCCTGACTTTC.

This clone was detected once. V gene TRBV5-5 combines with J gene TRBJ1-4, with 7 positions matching TRBD1. Unmatched junction bases numbered 6, after V lost 1 base and J lost 6 bases. Germline lookup yields CDR1 SGHKS and CDR2 YYEKEE (reference sequence). The CDR3 sequence is 15 residues long. Here the CDR3 DNA reads TGTGCCAGCAGCTTGCCGGGACAGCGAGATGAAAAACTGTTTTTT. The encoded protein is CASSLPGQRDEKLFF.

The V call is TRBV2, the J call TRBJ2-1; D might be TRBD2 (5 bases). V shed 4 bases and J shed 8 bases, with 15 bases lying between them. Germline V CDR1 and CDR2: SNHLY, FYNNEI. This CDR3 is 14 amino acids long. CDR3 nucleotide sequence: TGTGCCAGCAGTGGTCTAGCTCTGGGCGATGAGCAGTTCTTC. Protein sequence: CASSGLALGDEQFF. Full variable domain (rest looked up from reference TRBV2 and TRBJ2-1): EPEVTQTPSHQVTQMGQEVILRCVPISNHLYFYWYRQILGQKVEFLVSFYNNEISEKSEIFDDQFSVERPDGSNFTLKIRSTKLEDSAMYFCASSGLALGDEQFFGPGTRLTVL.

The chain uses TRBV19 and TRBJ1-1; tentative D call: TRBD1 (6 bases). Germline V gives CDR1 LNHDA, CDR2 SQIVND (reference sequence). V was trimmed by 4 bases and J by 0 bases, leaving 12 bases between them. The CDR3 extends over 15 amino acids. This CDR3 is CASSTQGKLNTEAFF. The CDR3, as DNA: TGTGCCAGTAGTACCCAGGGGAAGTTGAACACTGAAGCTTTCTTT.

The chain is built from TRBV6-1 and TRBJ1-2; D remains ambiguous. V was pared by 2 bases and J by 3 bases, with 7 bases between. Germline V CDR1 and CDR2: MNHNS, SASEGT. The CDR3 runs to 13 residues. CDR3 amino acids: CASSEYGDYGYTF. CDR3 nucleotides: TGTGCCAGCAGTGAATACGGAGACTATGGCTACACCTTC.

The chain uses TRBV7-6 and TRBJ2-2; tentative D call: TRBD2 (6 bases). Trimming took 5 bases from V and 4 from J, leaving 17 bases between them. CDR1 and CDR2 from the germline V gene are SGHVS and FNYEAQ. This CDR3 spans 16 amino acids. The CDR3 loop reads CASSPGTGGLTGELFF. CDR3 nucleotide sequence: TGTGCCAGCAGCCCCGGAACTGGGGGACTCACCGGGGAGCTGTTTTTT.

The chain links TRBV28 to TRBJ2-6; D uncertain. CDR1 is MDHEN, CDR2 SYDVKM, per germline. V shed 3 bases and J shed 0 bases, with 6 bases lying between them. This CDR3 comprises 15 residues. The CDR3 DNA follows: TGTGCCAGCAGTTTGTCGGGCTCTGGGGCCAACGTCCTGACTTTC. This codes for CASSLSGSGANVLTF.

The gene calls are TRBV2 and TRBJ1-2; D gene unclear. The V gene's germline CDR1 is SNHLY and CDR2 FYNNEI. Trimming removed 0 bases from V and 12 bases from J, with 11 bases in between. This CDR3 is 12 amino acids long. CDR3 nucleotides: TGTGCCAGCAGTGAAGCGCGAACCGGGGACACCTTC. Protein product: CASSEARTGDTF.

V usage is TRBV11-2 and J usage is TRBJ2-5, with D maybe TRBD2 (5 bases). V lost 5 bases and J 2 bases, leaving 12 bases between the germline ends. The CDR3 contains 14 residues. Germline values: CDR1 SGHAT, CDR2 FQNNGV. The CDR3 DNA follows: TGTGCCAGCAGCGCCCGGACTGTTCAAGAGACCCAGTACTTC. It yields the protein CASSARTVQETQYF.

V gene TRBV6-4 combines with J gene TRBJ1-1; D call uncertain. The V gene lost 6 bases and the J gene lost 4 bases, with 15 bases spanning the gap. The CDR3 spans 14 residues. From germline, CDR1 is MRHNA and CDR2 SNTAGT. CDR3 amino acids: CASREFDGVTEAFF. The CDR3 DNA follows: TGTGCCAGCAGAGAATTTGACGGAGTCACTGAAGCTTTCTTT.

This clone has only one observation. V is TRBV7-3 and J is TRBJ2-3; tentative D call: TRBD2 (6 bases). The CDR3 sequence is 14 residues long. V was pared by 1 base and J by 14 bases, with 19 bases between. Germline V gene sequence: CDR1 SGHTA, CDR2 FQGTGA. CDR3 sequence (DNA): TGTGCCAGCAGCTTAATGGGGTCGGGGCCGGGGGTGTATTTT. Protein product: CASSLMGSGPGVYF.